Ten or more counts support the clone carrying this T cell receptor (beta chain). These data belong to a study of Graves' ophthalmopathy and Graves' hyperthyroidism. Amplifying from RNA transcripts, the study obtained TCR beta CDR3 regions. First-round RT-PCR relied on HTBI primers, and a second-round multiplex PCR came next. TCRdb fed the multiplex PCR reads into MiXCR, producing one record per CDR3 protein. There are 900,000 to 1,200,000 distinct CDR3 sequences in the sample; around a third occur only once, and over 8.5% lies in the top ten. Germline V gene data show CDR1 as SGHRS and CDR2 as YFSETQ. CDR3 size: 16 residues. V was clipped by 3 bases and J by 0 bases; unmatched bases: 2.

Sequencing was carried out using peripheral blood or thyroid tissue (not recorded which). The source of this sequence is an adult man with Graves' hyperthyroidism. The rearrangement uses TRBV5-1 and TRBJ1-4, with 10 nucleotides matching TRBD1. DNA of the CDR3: TGCGCCAGCAGCTCGACAGGGGGCACAACTAATGAAAAACTGTTTTTT. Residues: CASSSTGGTTNEKLFF.